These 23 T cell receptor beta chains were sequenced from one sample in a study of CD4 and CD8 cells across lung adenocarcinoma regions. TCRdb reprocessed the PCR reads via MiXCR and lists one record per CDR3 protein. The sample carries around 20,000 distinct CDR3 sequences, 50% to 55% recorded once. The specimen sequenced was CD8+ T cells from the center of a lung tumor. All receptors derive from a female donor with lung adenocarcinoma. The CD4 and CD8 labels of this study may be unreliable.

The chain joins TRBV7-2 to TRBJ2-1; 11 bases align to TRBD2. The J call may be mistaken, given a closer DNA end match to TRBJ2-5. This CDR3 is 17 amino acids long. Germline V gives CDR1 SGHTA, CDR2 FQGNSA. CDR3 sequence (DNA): TGTGCCAGCAGCGACGTAGCGGGAGGGCTTCAAGGAGAGACCCAGTACTTC. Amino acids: CASSDVAGGLQGETQYF.

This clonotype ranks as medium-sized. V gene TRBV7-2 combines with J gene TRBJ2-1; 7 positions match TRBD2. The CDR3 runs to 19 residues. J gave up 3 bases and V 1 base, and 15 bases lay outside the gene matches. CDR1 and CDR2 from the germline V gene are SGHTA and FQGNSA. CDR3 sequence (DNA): TGTGCCAGCAGCTTAGGGACCGGGTCGCCTAGCGGACTCTACAATGAGCAGTTCTTC. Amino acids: CASSLGTGSPSGLYNEQFF. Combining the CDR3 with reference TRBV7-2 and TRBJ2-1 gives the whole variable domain GAGVSQSPSNKVTEKGKDVELRCDPISGHTALYWYRQSLGQGLEFLIYFQGNSAPDKSGLPSDRFSAERTGGSVSTLTIQRTQQEDSAVYLCASSLGTGSPSGLYNEQFFGPGTRLTVL.

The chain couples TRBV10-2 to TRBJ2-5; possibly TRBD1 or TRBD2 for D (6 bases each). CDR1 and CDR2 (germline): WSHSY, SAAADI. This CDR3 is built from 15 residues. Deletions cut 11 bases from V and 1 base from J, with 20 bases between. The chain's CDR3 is CAARLGGRAQETQYF. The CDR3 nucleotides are TGCGCCGCCAGGCTCGGGGGCCGGGCCCAAGAGACCCAGTACTTC.

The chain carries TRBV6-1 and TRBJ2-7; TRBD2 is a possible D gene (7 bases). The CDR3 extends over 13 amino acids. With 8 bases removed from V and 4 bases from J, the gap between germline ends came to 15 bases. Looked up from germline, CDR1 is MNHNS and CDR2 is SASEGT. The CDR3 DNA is TGTGCCAGCGGACTAAGCGGGACATACGAGCAGTACTTC. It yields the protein CASGLSGTYEQYF.

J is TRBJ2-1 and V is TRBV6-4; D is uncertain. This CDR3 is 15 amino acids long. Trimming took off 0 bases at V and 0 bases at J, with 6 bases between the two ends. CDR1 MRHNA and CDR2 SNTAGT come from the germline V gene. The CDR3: CASSDSTNSYNEQFF. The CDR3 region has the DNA TGTGCCAGCAGTGACTCGACCAACTCCTACAATGAGCAGTTCTTC.

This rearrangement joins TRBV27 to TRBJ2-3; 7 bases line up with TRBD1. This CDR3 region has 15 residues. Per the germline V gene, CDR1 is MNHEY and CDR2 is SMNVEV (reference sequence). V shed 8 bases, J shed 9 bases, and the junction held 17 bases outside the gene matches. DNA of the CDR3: TGTGCCAGCGGGTTTGGGGACAGAGACCAAGAGACGCAGTATTTT. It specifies CASGFGDRDQETQYF.

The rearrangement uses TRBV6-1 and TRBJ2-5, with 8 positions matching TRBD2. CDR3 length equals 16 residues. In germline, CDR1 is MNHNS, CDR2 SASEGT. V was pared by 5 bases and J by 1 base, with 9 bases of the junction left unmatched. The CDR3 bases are TGTGCCAGCAGTCCTCCCGAGCGGGGGCTCCAAGAGACCCAGTACTTC. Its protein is CASSPPERGLQETQYF.

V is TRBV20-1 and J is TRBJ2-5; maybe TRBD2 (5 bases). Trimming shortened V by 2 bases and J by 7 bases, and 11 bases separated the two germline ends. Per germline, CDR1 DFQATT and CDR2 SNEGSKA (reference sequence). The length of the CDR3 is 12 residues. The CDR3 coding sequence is TGCAGTGCTAGACGGGGTGAGGCGACCCAGTACTTC. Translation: CSARRGEATQYF.

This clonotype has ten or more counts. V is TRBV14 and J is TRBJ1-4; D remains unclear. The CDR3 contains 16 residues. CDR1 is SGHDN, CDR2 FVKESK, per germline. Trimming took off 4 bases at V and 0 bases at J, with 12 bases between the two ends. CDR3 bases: TGTGCCAGCAGCCGAAGGCTAACCACAACTAATGAAAAACTGTTTTTT. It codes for CASSRRLTTTNEKLFF.

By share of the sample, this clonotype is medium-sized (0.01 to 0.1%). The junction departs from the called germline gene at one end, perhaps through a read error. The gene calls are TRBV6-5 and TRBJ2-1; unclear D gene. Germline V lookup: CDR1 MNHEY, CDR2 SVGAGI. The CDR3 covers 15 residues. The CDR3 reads CASSYSLASDNEQFF. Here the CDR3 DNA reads TGTGCCAGCAGTTACTCGTTGGCCTCCGACAATGAGCAGTTCTTC.

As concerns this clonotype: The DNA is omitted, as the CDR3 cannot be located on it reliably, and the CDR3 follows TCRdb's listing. CDR3 protein: CASRLVGRGAQFF. This chain joins TRBV6-1 and TRBJ2-2; the table's TRBD2 call for D was not verified on the DNA. CDR1 and CDR2 (germline): MNHNS, SASEGT. The CDR3 is made up of 13 amino acids, end residues included.

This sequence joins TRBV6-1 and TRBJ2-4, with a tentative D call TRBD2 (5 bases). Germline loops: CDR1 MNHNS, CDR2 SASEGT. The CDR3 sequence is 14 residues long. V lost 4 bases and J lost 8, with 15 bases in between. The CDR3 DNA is TGTGCCAGCAGTGCTTGGAGGCCTGGGGACATTCAGTACTTC. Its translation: CASSAWRPGDIQYF.

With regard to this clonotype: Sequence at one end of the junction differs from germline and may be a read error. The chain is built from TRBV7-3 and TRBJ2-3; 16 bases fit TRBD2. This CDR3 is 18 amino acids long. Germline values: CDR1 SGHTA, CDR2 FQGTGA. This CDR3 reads CASSRGLAGGGAYNEQFF. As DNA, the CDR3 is TGTGCCAGCAGCCGGGGACTAGCGGGAGGGGGGGCCTACAATGAGCAGTTCTTT. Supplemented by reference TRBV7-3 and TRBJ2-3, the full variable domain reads GAGVSQTPSNKVTEKGKYVELRCDPISGHTALYWYRQSLGQGPEFLIYFQGTGAADDSGLPNDRFFAVRPEGSVSTLKIQRTERGDSAVYLCASSRGLAGGGAYNEQFFGPGTRLTVL.

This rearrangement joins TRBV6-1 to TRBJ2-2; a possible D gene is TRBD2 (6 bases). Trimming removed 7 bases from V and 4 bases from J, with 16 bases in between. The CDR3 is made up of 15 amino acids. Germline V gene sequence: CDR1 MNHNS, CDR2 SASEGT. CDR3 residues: CASKQTGVSTGELFF. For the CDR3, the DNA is TGTGCCAGCAAACAGACGGGGGTGAGCACCGGGGAGCTGTTTTTT.

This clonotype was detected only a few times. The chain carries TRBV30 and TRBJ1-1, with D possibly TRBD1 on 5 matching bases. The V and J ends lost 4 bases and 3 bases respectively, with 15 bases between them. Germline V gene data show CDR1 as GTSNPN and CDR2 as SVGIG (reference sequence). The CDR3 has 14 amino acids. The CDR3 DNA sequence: TGTGCCTGGAACCCCGGGACGTGGGACACTGAAGCTTTCTTT. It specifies CAWNPGTWDTEAFF.

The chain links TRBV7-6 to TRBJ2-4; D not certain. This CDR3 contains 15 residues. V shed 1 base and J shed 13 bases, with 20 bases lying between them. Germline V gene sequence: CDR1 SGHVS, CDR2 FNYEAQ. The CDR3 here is CASSLDILGKDTQYF. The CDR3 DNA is TGTGCCAGCAGCTTAGATATCCTCGGCAAAGATACGCAGTACTTC.

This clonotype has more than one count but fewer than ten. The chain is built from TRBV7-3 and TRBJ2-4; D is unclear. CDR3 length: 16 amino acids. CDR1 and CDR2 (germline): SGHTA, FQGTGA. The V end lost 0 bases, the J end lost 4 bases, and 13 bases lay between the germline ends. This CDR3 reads CASSLTVQTDKNIQYF. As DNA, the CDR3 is TGTGCCAGCAGCTTAACGGTCCAGACTGATAAAAACATTCAGTACTTC.

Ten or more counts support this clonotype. CDR3 loop: CASGLGGVGANVLTF. Written as DNA, the CDR3 is TGTGCCAGCGGATTAGGGGGCGTCGGGGCCAACGTCCTGACTTTC. The J gene is TRBJ2-6, the V gene TRBV27, with TRBD1 matching 7 bases. The CDR3 is 15 amino acids. With 8 bases clipped from V and 4 bases from J, the junction kept 8 bases outside the gene matches. The germline gives CDR1 MNHEY, CDR2 SMNVEV (reference sequence).

The CDR3 coding sequence is TGTGCCAGCAGCCCGGGACACTTCCTAAAGGACACTGAAGCTTTCTTT. Translating it yields CASSPGHFLKDTEAFF. V usage is TRBV11-2 and J usage is TRBJ1-1, with D maybe TRBD1 (6 bases). Germline V gives CDR1 SGHAT, CDR2 FQNNGV. V was clipped by 5 bases and J by 3 bases, with 19 bases between them. This CDR3 has 16 residues.

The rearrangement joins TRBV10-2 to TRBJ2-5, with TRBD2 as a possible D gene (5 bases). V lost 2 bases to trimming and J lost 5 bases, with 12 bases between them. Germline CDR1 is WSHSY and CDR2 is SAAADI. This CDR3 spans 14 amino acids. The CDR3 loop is CASSEPGLVETQYF. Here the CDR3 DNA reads TGCGCCAGCAGTGAGCCCGGACTGGTGGAGACCCAGTACTTC.

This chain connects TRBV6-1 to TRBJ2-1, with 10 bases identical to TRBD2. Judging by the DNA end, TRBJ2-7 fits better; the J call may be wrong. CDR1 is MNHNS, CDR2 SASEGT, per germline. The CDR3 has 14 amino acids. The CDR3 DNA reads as TGTGCCAGCAGCCCACCGGGACTAGCGAATGAGCAGTACTTC. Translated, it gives CASSPPGLANEQYF.

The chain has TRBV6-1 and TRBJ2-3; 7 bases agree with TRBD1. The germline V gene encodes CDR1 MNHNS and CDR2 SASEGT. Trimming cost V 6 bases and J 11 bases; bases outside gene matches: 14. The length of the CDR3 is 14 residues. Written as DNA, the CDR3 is TGTGCCAGCAGCCGACAGGGTTGGGTTAATGAGCAGTATTTT. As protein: CASSRQGWVNEQYF.

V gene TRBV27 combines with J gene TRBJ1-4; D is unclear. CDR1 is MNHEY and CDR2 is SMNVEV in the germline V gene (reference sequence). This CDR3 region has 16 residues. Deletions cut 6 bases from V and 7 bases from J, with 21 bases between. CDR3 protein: CASSSGLTARPEKLFF. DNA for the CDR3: TGTGCCAGCAGCTCCGGGCTGACCGCCCGACCTGAAAAACTGTTTTTT.